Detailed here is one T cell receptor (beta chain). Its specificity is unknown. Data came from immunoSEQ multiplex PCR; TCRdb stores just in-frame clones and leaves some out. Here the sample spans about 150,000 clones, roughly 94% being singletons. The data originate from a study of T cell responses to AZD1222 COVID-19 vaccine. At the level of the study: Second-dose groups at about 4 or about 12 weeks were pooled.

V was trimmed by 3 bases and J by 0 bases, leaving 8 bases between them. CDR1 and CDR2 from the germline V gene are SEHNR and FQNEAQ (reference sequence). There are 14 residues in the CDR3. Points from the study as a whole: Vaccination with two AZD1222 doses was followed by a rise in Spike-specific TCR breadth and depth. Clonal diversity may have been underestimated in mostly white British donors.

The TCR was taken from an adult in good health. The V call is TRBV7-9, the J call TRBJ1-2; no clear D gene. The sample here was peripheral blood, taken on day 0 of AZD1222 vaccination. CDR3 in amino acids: CASSFLASNYGYTF. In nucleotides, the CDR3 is TGTGCCAGCAGCTTTTTGGCCTCTAACTATGGCTACACCTTC. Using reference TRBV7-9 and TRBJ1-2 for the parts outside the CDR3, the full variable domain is DTGVSQNPRHKITKRGQNVTFRCDPISEHNRLYWYRQTLGQGPEFLTYFQNEAQLEKSRLLSDRFSAERPKGSFSTLEIQRTEQGDSAMYLCASSFLASNYGYTFGSGTRLTVV.